Reported below is one T cell receptor (beta chain). The record originates from a study of CD8+CD57+ T cells in acquired aplastic anemia. The CDR3 runs to 16 residues. Trimming pared 5 bases from V and 0 bases from J, leaving 14 bases between. The germline V gene has CDR1 SGHTA and CDR2 FQGNSA. Both TCR beta VDJ combination and CDR3 sequence profiling were carried out. Genomic DNA was the template for this profiling. MiXCR, run by TCRdb on the reads, gives a single entry per CDR3 protein. The sample holds a few hundred thousand distinct CDR3 sequences, around 60% seen once. The chain combines TRBV7-2 with TRBJ1-3; D gene ambiguous. The TCR was taken from a human donor with severe aplastic anemia or a healthy control (not recorded which). The sample consisted of sorted CD4+, CD8+, or CD8+CD57+ T cells (not recorded which) from PBMCs. CDR3 in amino acids: CASSQSPGSSGNTIYF. As DNA, the CDR3 is TGTGCCAGCAGCCAATCACCGGGGAGCTCTGGAAACACCATATATTTT.